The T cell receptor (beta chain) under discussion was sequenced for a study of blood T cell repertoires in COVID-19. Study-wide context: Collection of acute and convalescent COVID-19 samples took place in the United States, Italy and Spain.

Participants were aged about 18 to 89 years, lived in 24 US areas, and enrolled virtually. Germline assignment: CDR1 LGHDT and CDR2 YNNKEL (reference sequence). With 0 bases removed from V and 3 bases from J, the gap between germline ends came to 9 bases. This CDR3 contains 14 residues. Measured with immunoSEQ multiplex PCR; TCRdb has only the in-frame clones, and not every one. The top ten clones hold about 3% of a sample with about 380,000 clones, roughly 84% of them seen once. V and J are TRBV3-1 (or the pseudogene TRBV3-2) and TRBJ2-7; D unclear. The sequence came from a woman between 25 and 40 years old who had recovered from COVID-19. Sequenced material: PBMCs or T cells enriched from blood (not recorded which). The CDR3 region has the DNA TGTGCCAGCAGCCAAGAACTTTCGAGCTACGAGCAGTACTTC. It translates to CASSQELSSYEQYF.